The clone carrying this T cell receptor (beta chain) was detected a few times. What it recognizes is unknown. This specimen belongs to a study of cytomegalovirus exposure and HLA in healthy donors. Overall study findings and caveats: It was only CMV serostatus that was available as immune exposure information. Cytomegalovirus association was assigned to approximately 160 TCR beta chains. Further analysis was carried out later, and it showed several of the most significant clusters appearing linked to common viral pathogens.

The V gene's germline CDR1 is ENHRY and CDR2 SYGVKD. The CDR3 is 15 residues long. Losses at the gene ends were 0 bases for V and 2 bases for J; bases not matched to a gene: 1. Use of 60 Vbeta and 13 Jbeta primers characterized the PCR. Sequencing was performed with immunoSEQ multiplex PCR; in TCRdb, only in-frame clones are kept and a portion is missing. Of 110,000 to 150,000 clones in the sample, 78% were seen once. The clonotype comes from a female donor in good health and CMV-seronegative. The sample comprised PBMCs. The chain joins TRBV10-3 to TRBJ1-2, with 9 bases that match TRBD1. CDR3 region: CAISESTGGNYGYTF. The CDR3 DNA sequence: TGTGCCATCAGTGAGTCTACAGGGGGCAACTATGGCTACACCTTC.